This entry features one TCR beta chain sequence. This clonotype occurred many times. Its specific antigen is unknown. Base qualities are not recorded, but no much larger clone differs from it by a single base. Libraries were made using multiplex PCR. The sequencer was an Illumina HiSeq 4000. To build TCR beta libraries, CDR3 regions were amplified by Arm-PCR using iRepertoire HTBI primers. Before sequencing, the PCR products went through gel purification. Per the original workflow: A total of some 60 TRBV and some 15 TRBJ segments were identified across samples and were used for gene usage analysis of CDR3 amino acid clonotypes. COPE and FqMerger were used to merge the filtered high-quality paired reads into contigs. BLAST was used to align contigs to the IMGT TRBV, TRBD and TRBJ reference genes, and CDR3 was defined following IMGT. Any clonotype with a frequency above 0.1% was classified as a highly expanded clone. Shannon entropy was used to measure repertoire diversity, and the Gini coefficient was used to measure V-J evenness. A clonotype found in more than one individual was treated as public. TCRdb passed the public sequencing reads through fastp at Q25 and MiXCR, retaining productive beta sequences. Here each entry gathers all rows of one CDR3 protein and keeps the most common genes and DNA. TCRdb's processing, not the study's, gives the V and J calls here. This sample comprises hundreds of thousands of distinct CDR3 sequences, approximately 20% of them detected only once. The top ten hold about 39% of the sample.

The sample is drawn from a study of regulatory T cells in long-lasting Graves disease (dated by TCRdb to about 2021). Turning to the overall study: Antithyroid drugs had been taken for less than 3 months by newly diagnosed Graves' disease patients. Persistent Graves' disease patients were compared with newly diagnosed Graves' disease patients by peripheral blood TCR sequencing and RNA sequencing. The study was registered as a clinical trial and conducted in China. A total of approximately 35 samples underwent TCR sequencing: around 13 from persistent and some 20 from newly diagnosed Graves' disease patients. Results and caveats for the whole study, not just this receptor: Peripheral blood alone was examined, since thyroid tissue, which constituted the primary lesion, could not be accessed. Persistent Graves' disease patients showed lower TCR Shannon entropy and fewer highly expanded clones than newly diagnosed patients, suggesting clonal expansion. Sequencing and analysis were limited to the TCR beta chain. Persistent patients shared more public clonotypes among themselves (approximately 2,500) than newly diagnosed patients did (about 1,000). As a limitation, the authors acknowledged that the small sample size may reduce accuracy. TRBV28, TRBJ1-2 and TRBJ2-5 were preferentially used in persistent disease, while TRBV20-1 and TRBJ2-1 were favored in newly diagnosed disease.

What this sample's time point label stands for: newly diagnosed GD, antithyroid drugs for less than 3 months. For both TCR sequencing and RNA sequencing, RNA was extracted from PBMCs using TRIzol. Graves' disease was diagnosed according to American Thyroid Association guidelines. Recruitment of patients was carried out at an endocrinology department in Xi'an, China. From each patient, 8 to 10 milliliters of peripheral blood was collected into an EDTA anticoagulant tube. Ficoll Paque Plus density gradient separation was used to isolate PBMCs, and no additional T cell sorting was done. An Agilent 2100 Bioanalyzer and agarose gel were used to assess RNA quality, and a NanoDrop 2000 was used to measure RNA concentration. The germline V gene (reference sequence) gives CDR1 as LGHDT and CDR2 as YNNKEL. There are 12 amino acids in the CDR3, from cysteine to phenylalanine inclusive. Only the CDR3 DNA is retained, 36 bases long and in frame from the first base. Trimming removed 6 bases from V and 6 bases from J, leaving 11 bases between the germline ends.

The receptor was isolated from a female donor with Graves disease. The material was peripheral blood mononuclear cells (PBMCs), obtained at new diagnosis, from a patient treated with antithyroid drugs. Here the chain combines TRBV3-1 and TRBJ2-5, with no confident D gene call. The nucleotide sequence reads as follows: TGTGCCAGCAGAGCGTTCAAGAAGACCCAGTACTTC. Translated, this is CASRAFKKTQYF.